Listed here are 18 T cell receptor beta chains from one sample, sequenced in a study of blood T cell repertoires in COVID-19. Method: immunoSEQ multiplex PCR; TCRdb's copy keeps in-frame clones and lacks some. The sample comprises roughly 50,000 clones, about four fifths of which are singletons, and roughly 7.3% rests with the top ten. Sequenced sample: peripheral blood. The receptors were sampled from a man between 40 and 49 years old with acute or convalescent COVID-19.

CDR3 residues: CASSPQGFYGYTF. DNA for the CDR3: TGTGCCAGCAGCCCACAGGGTTTCTATGGCTACACCTTC. The rearrangement joins TRBV12-3 or TRBV12-4 to TRBJ1-2; possibly TRBD1 for D (6 bases). Deletions cut 6 bases from V and 4 bases from J, with 12 bases between. The CDR3 loop spans 13 amino acids.

The J gene is TRBJ1-4, the V gene TRBV5-4; 10 bases line up with TRBD1. This CDR3 is 15 amino acids long. Trimming took 3 bases from V and 7 from J; bases not matched to a gene: 6. CDR1 SGHNT and CDR2 YYREEE come from the germline V gene (reference sequence). Here the CDR3 DNA reads TGTGCCAGCAGCTACGGACAGGGGGGTTTTGAAAAACTGTTTTTT. This gives the protein CASSYGQGGFEKLFF. The full variable domain, its missing parts supplied by reference TRBV5-4 and TRBJ1-4, is ETGVTQSPTHLIKTRGQQVTLRCSSQSGHNTVSWYQQALGQGPQFIFQYYREEENGRGNFPPRFSGLQFPNYSSELNVNALELDDSALYLCASSYGQGGFEKLFFGSGTQLSVL.

The chain links TRBV27 to TRBJ2-7, with D tentatively TRBD2 (6 bases). V lost 11 bases and J 1 base, leaving 15 bases between the germline ends. The CDR3 sequence is 13 residues long. Germline V lookup: CDR1 MNHEY, CDR2 SMNVEV (reference sequence). CDR3 nucleotide sequence: TGTGCCGCAAGGCGGGGCGGATCCTACGAGCAGTACTTC. It encodes CAARRGGSYEQYF.

The gene calls are TRBV3-1 (or the pseudogene TRBV3-2) and TRBJ1-2; no clear D gene. This CDR3 contains 13 residues. V shed 4 bases and J shed 7 bases, with 13 bases lying between them. Per germline, CDR1 LGHDT and CDR2 YNNKEL (reference sequence). CDR3 protein: CASSPTYSGGYTF. The CDR3 bases are TGTGCCAGCAGCCCGACGTACTCGGGTGGCTACACCTTC.

The chain is built from TRBV30 and TRBJ1-4; D is undetermined. With 3 bases removed from V and 5 bases from J, the gap between germline ends came to 10 bases. CDR3 length equals 13 residues. CDR1 is GTSNPN and CDR2 is SVGIG in the germline V gene (reference sequence). DNA of the CDR3: TGTGCCTGGAGGAACACAGCAAATGAAAAACTGTTTTTT. Protein sequence: CAWRNTANEKLFF.

This chain joins TRBV3-1 (or the pseudogene TRBV3-2) and TRBJ1-1, with 7 bases identical to TRBD1. The junction had 4 bases not matched to a gene; V was cut back by 3 bases and J by 6 bases. Germline V gene data show CDR1 as LGHDT and CDR2 as YNNKEL (reference sequence). The CDR3 has 13 residues. Here the CDR3 reads CASSQGQPAEAFF. For the CDR3, the DNA is TGTGCCAGCAGCCAGGGACAGCCTGCTGAAGCTTTCTTT.

The chain carries TRBV5-6 and TRBJ1-1; 8 bases are a match to TRBD1. CDR1 and CDR2 (germline): SGHDT, YYEEEE. J lost 3 bases, V lost 5 bases, and 3 bases had no gene match. There are 13 residues in the CDR3. The CDR3 loop reads CASRYRGDTEAFF. CDR3 DNA sequence: TGTGCCAGCAGGTACAGGGGGGACACTGAAGCTTTCTTT.

This chain connects TRBV9 to TRBJ2-4; weak D call: TRBD2 (6 bases). Germline V gene sequence: CDR1 SGDLS, CDR2 YYNGEE. This CDR3 contains 14 residues. V was cut by 4 bases and J by 6 bases, with 14 bases left in between. The CDR3 DNA reads as TGTGCCAGCAGCCCCCGGGCGGGGTTAAACATTCAGTACTTC. Translated, it gives CASSPRAGLNIQYF.

V usage is TRBV7-2 and J usage is TRBJ1-1; D is uncertain. V was clipped by 2 bases and J by 8 bases, with 6 bases between them. The germline gives CDR1 SGHTA, CDR2 FQGNSA. The CDR3 has 11 residues. Written as DNA, the CDR3 is TGTGCCAGCAGCTTAACCAGAGAAGCTTTCTTT. Residues: CASSLTREAFF.

V gene TRBV4-1 combines with J gene TRBJ2-7; TRBD1 matches 9 bases. V dropped 0 bases and J dropped 4; count of bases not matched to a gene: 7. The CDR3 has 16 residues. CDR1 MGHRA and CDR2 YSYEKL come from the germline V gene. The CDR3 DNA is TGCGCCAGCAGCCAAGATAGCAGGACAGGGGTGTACGAGCAGTACTTC. The encoded protein is CASSQDSRTGVYEQYF.

The chain links TRBV6-5 to TRBJ2-5; 9 bases line up with TRBD2. CDR3 size: 15 residues. Germline trimming cut 5 bases from V and 4 bases from J; bases unmatched to any gene: 8. In germline, CDR1 is MNHEY, CDR2 SVGAGI. Here the CDR3 DNA reads TGTGCCAGCAGTCTTAGACTAGCGGTGGGAGAGACCCAGTACTTC. It codes for CASSLRLAVGETQYF.

The chain's CDR3 is CASSRGWKNTEAFF. The CDR3 bases are TGTGCCAGTAGTCGAGGGTGGAAGAACACTGAAGCTTTCTTT. The chain links TRBV19 to TRBJ1-1; no definite D call. The CDR3 has 14 amino acids. In germline, CDR1 is LNHDA, CDR2 SQIVND (reference sequence). With 5 bases removed from V and 1 base from J, the gap between germline ends came to 11 bases.

The chain carries TRBV11-2 and TRBJ1-6, with a tentative D call TRBD1 (5 bases). CDR3 size: 15 residues. Germline V gene data show CDR1 as SGHAT and CDR2 as FQNNGV. V was shortened by 1 base and J by 9 bases, with 13 bases between the two germline ends. This chain's CDR3 is CASSLGGGAGSPLHF. CDR3 DNA: TGTGCCAGCAGCTTAGGGGGGGGAGCTGGTTCACCCCTCCACTTT.

This clone has just one count. The J gene is TRBJ2-3, the V gene TRBV9, with 11 bases matching TRBD2. V shed 0 bases and J 4 bases; nucleotides not matched to a gene: 10. The germline V gene encodes CDR1 SGDLS and CDR2 YYNGEE. The CDR3 extends over 18 amino acids. The CDR3 DNA reads as TGTGCCAGCAGCGTAGGGCTAGCGGGGGGTCTGGTCTCAGATACGCAGTATTTT. This sequence encodes CASSVGLAGGLVSDTQYF. The full variable domain, rest sourced from reference TRBV9 and TRBJ2-3, is DSGVTQTPKHLITATGQRVTLRCSPRSGDLSVYWYQQSLDQGLQFLIQYYNGEERAKGNILERFSAQQFPDLHSELNLSSLELGDSALYFCASSVGLAGGLVSDTQYFGPGTRLTVL.

J is TRBJ2-5 and V is TRBV18, with D unresolved. V was shortened by 2 bases and J by 4 bases, with 5 bases between the two germline ends. This CDR3 comprises 12 residues. CDR1 is KGHSH and CDR2 is LQKENI in the germline V gene. The CDR3 loop is CASSPIRETQYF. As DNA, the CDR3 is TGTGCCAGCTCACCAATCAGAGAGACCCAGTACTTC.

Here the CDR3 reads CASSPRGDREERGYGYTF. In DNA form, the CDR3 reads TGTGCCAGCAGCCCACGTGGGGACAGGGAGGAAAGGGGCTATGGCTACACCTTC. The chain combines TRBV3-1 (or the pseudogene TRBV3-2) with TRBJ1-2; 9 nucleotides match TRBD1. Germline V lookup: CDR1 LGHDT, CDR2 YNNKEL (reference sequence). The V segment lost 4 bases and the J segment 4 bases; nucleotides outside the gene matches: 16. The CDR3 spans 18 residues.

The rearrangement links TRBV4-3 to TRBJ2-3; 8 nucleotides align to TRBD2. J gave up 4 bases and V 0 bases, and 9 bases lay outside the gene matches. The V gene's germline CDR1 is LGHNA and CDR2 YSLEER. CDR3 length: 17 amino acids. CDR3 amino acids: CASSQDSGGGPADTQYF. CDR3 in DNA: TGCGCCAGCAGCCAAGACTCGGGCGGGGGGCCGGCAGATACGCAGTATTTT.

The CDR3 nucleotides are TGTGCCAGCAGCGTGACTAGCGGGGGGGAAAATGAGCAGTTCTTC. Translation gives CASSVTSGGENEQFF. The chain employs TRBV9 and TRBJ2-1; 14 nucleotides line up with TRBD2. The CDR3 sequence is 15 residues long. Germline CDR1 SGDLS, CDR2 YYNGEE. The trim removed 2 bases at V and 7 bases at J, leaving 2 bases unmatched.